Described below is a single T cell receptor (beta chain) sequence and its context. These data belong to a study of T cell changes during pregnancy in multiple sclerosis. Germline assignment: CDR1 ENHRY and CDR2 SYGVKD. With 6 bases clipped from V and 2 bases from J, the junction kept 6 bases outside the gene matches. The CDR3 has 16 amino acids. TCRdb keeps only in-frame clones here, not all; method: immunoSEQ multiplex PCR. The repertoire holds some 64,000 clones, with about 90% as singletons. The gene calls are TRBV10-3 and TRBJ2-6; 8 bases agree with TRBD1. The specimen comprised peripheral blood, sampled in the first trimester of pregnancy. The sequence was collected from a female donor with multiple sclerosis, enrolled in a pregnancy study. The CDR3 here is CAISRGPNAGANVLTF. In DNA, the CDR3 is TGTGCCATCAGCAGGGGGCCTAACGCTGGGGCCAACGTCCTGACTTTC.